Presented here are 31 T cell receptor beta chains from one specimen sequenced in a study of cytomegalovirus exposure and HLA in healthy donors. With 60 Vbeta and 13 Jbeta primers, the PCR was carried out. Clones were read by immunoSEQ multiplex PCR, and TCRdb kept only the in-frame ones, dropping some. Altogether about 190,000 clones are present, 75% to 90% being singletons, with the ten largest covering about 2.4%. The sequencing input was PBMCs. These receptors all stem from a woman aged 45-60 years in good health and CMV-seropositive.

The chain has TRBV12-5 and TRBJ2-3; 12 bases map to TRBD1. The germline gives CDR1 LGHNT, CDR2 FRNRAP. V gave up 1 base and J gave up 2 bases; unmatched junction bases: 13. This CDR3 has 20 amino acids. CDR3 nucleotides: TGTGCTAGTGGTTTGGGTATGGGACAGGGGGCTAAAGGCGTCACAGATACGCAGTATTTT. Its translation is CASGLGMGQGAKGVTDTQYF. Variable domain in full (rest from reference TRBV12-5 and TRBJ2-3): DARVTQTPRHKVTEMGQEVTMRCQPILGHNTVFWYRQTMMQGLELLAYFRNRAPLDDSGMPKDRFSAEMPDATLATLKIQPSEPRDSAVYFCASGLGMGQGAKGVTDTQYFGPGTRLTVL.

The chain links TRBV15 to TRBJ2-7; TRBD1 aligns across 9 bases. This CDR3 has 15 residues. V lost 3 bases, J lost 4 bases, and 7 bases stayed unmatched. Germline CDR1 LNHNV, CDR2 YYDKDF (reference sequence). The CDR3 region has the DNA TGTGCCACCAGCAGCGGTGGGACAGGGAGATACGAGCAGTACTTC. It specifies CATSSGGTGRYEQYF.

V gene TRBV15 combines with J gene TRBJ2-7, with D possibly TRBD1 on 6 matching bases. This CDR3 is 14 amino acids long. In germline, CDR1 is LNHNV, CDR2 YYDKDF (reference sequence). Deletions cut 1 base from V and 9 bases from J, with 16 bases between. CDR3: CATSRAQGSRVQYF. CDR3 in DNA: TGTGCCACCAGCAGAGCACAGGGAAGTAGGGTGCAGTACTTC.

This clone showed up just once. The chain couples TRBV2 to TRBJ2-6, with a tentative D call TRBD2 (5 bases). CDR3 length: 16 residues. The V and J ends lost 3 bases and 0 bases respectively, with 9 bases between them. CDR1 and CDR2 (germline): SNHLY, FYNNEI. The CDR3 loop reads CASSDRRGSGANVLTF. In DNA form, the CDR3 reads TGTGCCAGCAGTGACCGCCGGGGCTCTGGGGCCAACGTCCTGACTTTC.

The chain employs TRBV30 and TRBJ2-7; a possible D gene is TRBD2 (5 bases). Trimming took 2 bases from V and 3 from J, leaving 8 bases between them. Germline values: CDR1 GTSNPN, CDR2 SVGIG (reference sequence). The CDR3 totals 12 residues. CDR3 nucleotides: TGTGCCTGGAGTTGGGGAGACTACGAGCAGTACTTC. As protein: CAWSWGDYEQYF. The full variable domain, rest sourced from reference TRBV30 and TRBJ2-7, is SQTIHQWPATLVQPVGSPLSLECTVEGTSNPNLYWYRQAAGRGLQLLFYSVGIGQISSEVPQNLSASRPQDRQFILSSKKLLLSDSGFYLCAWSWGDYEQYFGPGTRLTVT.

This clone has just a few counts. The identical CDR3 is also encoded by other nucleotide sequences in the sample. V and J are TRBV18 and TRBJ2-1, with 7 bases fitting TRBD2. Losses at the gene ends were 0 bases for V and 2 bases for J; bases not matched to a gene: 4. The CDR3 extends over 16 amino acids. Germline lookup yields CDR1 KGHSH and CDR2 LQKENI. CDR3 sequence (DNA): TGTGCCAGCTCACCACCCCAGCGGGGCACCTACAATGAGCAGTTCTTC. Translated, it gives CASSPPQRGTYNEQFF.

CDR3 protein: CASSEAAGYGYTF. The CDR3 region has the DNA TGTGCCAGCAGTGAAGCGGCGGGCTATGGCTACACCTTC. This chain uses TRBV2 with TRBJ1-2, with D unresolved. The V and J ends lost 0 bases and 4 bases respectively, with 6 bases between them. Germline V gene data show CDR1 as SNHLY and CDR2 as FYNNEI. The CDR3 has 13 amino acids.

The genes are TRBV11-2 and TRBJ2-3; a possible D gene is TRBD1 (5 bases). Germline V gene data show CDR1 as SGHAT and CDR2 as FQNNGV. The V and J ends lost 3 bases and 0 bases respectively, with 10 bases between them. The CDR3 consists of 15 residues. Here the CDR3 DNA reads TGTGCCAGCAGCTTGACAGAGTCTAGCACAGATACGCAGTATTTT. It is translated as CASSLTESSTDTQYF.

V usage is TRBV11-3 and J usage is TRBJ2-3, with 9 bases fitting TRBD2. The CDR3 totals 15 residues. V was clipped by 5 bases and J by 6 bases; unmatched bases: 9. Germline values: CDR1 SGHNT, CDR2 YENEEA. CDR3 protein: CASSPLAGGQDTQYF. For the CDR3, the DNA is TGTGCCAGCAGCCCTCTTGCGGGGGGGCAGGATACGCAGTATTTT.

V usage is TRBV5-4 and J usage is TRBJ1-3; D gene unclear. Germline CDR1 reads SGHNT; CDR2 reads YYREEE (reference sequence). The CDR3 is 14 residues long. Trimming removed 0 bases from V and 4 bases from J, with 8 bases in between. CDR3 in amino acids: CASSLGGLGNTIYF. Here the CDR3 DNA reads TGTGCCAGCAGCTTGGGAGGGTTAGGAAACACCATATATTTT.

This clone was recorded only once. The genes are TRBV6-5 and TRBJ2-2; 15 bases line up with TRBD2. J gave up 13 bases and V 6 bases, and 6 bases lay outside the gene matches. This CDR3 contains 14 residues. Germline values: CDR1 MNHEY, CDR2 SVGAGI. The CDR3 DNA reads TGTGCCAGCAGCCTGGGACTAGCGGGGGGTTTGCTGTTTTTT. Its translation: CASSLGLAGGLLFF.

The CDR3 DNA is TGCGCCAGCAGCTTAGGGACAGGGGGCGGGTACGAGCAGTACTTC. It translates to CASSLGTGGGYEQYF. The rearrangement joins TRBV5-1 to TRBJ2-7; 12 nucleotides line up with TRBD1. Germline CDR1 reads SGHRS; CDR2 reads YFSETQ. This CDR3 is 15 amino acids long. After removal of 2 bases from V and 4 bases from J, the junction contained 4 bases not matched to a gene.

The genes are TRBV4-2 and TRBJ2-5, with D uncertain. CDR3 length: 15 amino acids. The germline V and J ends were trimmed by 4 bases and 0 bases, with 12 bases remaining between them. Per the germline V gene, CDR1 is LGHNA and CDR2 is YNFKEQ. Written as DNA, the CDR3 is TGTGCCAGCAGCCCGCGGCTGTCTAACCAAGAGACCCAGTACTTC. Its protein is CASSPRLSNQETQYF.

V is TRBV19 and J is TRBJ1-2; a weak D match, TRBD1 (5 bases). The CDR3 has 13 residues. The germline gives CDR1 LNHDA, CDR2 SQIVND (reference sequence). The V end was cut by 7 bases, the J end by 8 bases, with 17 bases between. The CDR3 spells CASTMEGSRGYTF. DNA for the CDR3: TGTGCCAGTACCATGGAGGGGAGTAGGGGCTACACCTTC.

V and J are TRBV7-9 and TRBJ1-4, with TRBD1 matching over 9 bases. The V segment lost 6 bases and the J segment 2 bases; nucleotides outside the gene matches: 4. This CDR3 is 15 amino acids long. Germline CDR1 is SEHNR and CDR2 is FQNEAQ (reference sequence). The CDR3 sequence: CASRAGTGTNEKLFF. The CDR3 DNA reads TGTGCCAGCAGAGCTGGGACAGGGACTAATGAAAAACTGTTTTTT.

This clone appeared once. The chain links TRBV14 to TRBJ2-7; 8 nucleotides match TRBD1. CDR1 is SGHDN, CDR2 FVKESK, per germline. V shed 4 bases and J 5 bases; nucleotides not matched to a gene: 4. CDR3 length: 13 amino acids. The CDR3 sequence: CASSRDRGNEQYF. In DNA form, the CDR3 reads TGTGCCAGCAGCCGCGACAGGGGTAACGAGCAGTACTTC.

This sequence joins TRBV28 and TRBJ2-1; D possibly corresponds to TRBD2 (6 bases). V was shortened by 4 bases and J by 1 base, with 14 bases between the two germline ends. The CDR3 is made up of 16 amino acids. Germline CDR1 is MDHEN and CDR2 is SYDVKM. CDR3 bases: TGTGCCAGCAGTTCCAGTTCGGGGGTGTCCTACAATGAGCAGTTCTTC. Translating gives CASSSSSGVSYNEQFF.

This clone was recorded only once. The V and J genes are TRBV7-9 and TRBJ2-7; 11 bases are shared with TRBD2. CDR1 and CDR2 from the germline V gene are SEHNR and FQNEAQ (reference sequence). V shed 3 bases and J 2 bases; nucleotides not matched to a gene: 0. The CDR3 contains 14 residues. The CDR3 loop is CASSFSGGAYEQYF. As DNA, the CDR3 is TGTGCCAGCAGCTTTAGCGGGGGGGCCTACGAGCAGTACTTC.

This clone was detected only once. The rearrangement links TRBV7-2 to TRBJ2-1; 8 bases align to TRBD2. Per the germline V gene, CDR1 is SGHTA and CDR2 is FQGNSA. Germline trimming cut 1 base from V and 2 bases from J; bases unmatched to any gene: 10. The CDR3 is made up of 18 amino acids. The CDR3 nucleotides are TGTGCCAGCAGCTTAGTTGCCGCAGAGCGGGGGACCTACAATGAGCAGTTCTTC. Its translation is CASSLVAAERGTYNEQFF.

This clone was detected once. An end of the junction does not agree with germline; a read error may underlie this. As DNA, the CDR3 is TGTGCTAGCAGCCTGGGGGCTAGCGGACGTGCTAGCACAGATACGCAGTATTTT. This gives the protein CASSLGASGRASTDTQYF. The chain links TRBV7-7 to TRBJ2-3; possible D gene TRBD2, 7 bases. The V gene's germline CDR1 is SSHAT and CDR2 FNYEAQ (reference sequence). This CDR3 comprises 18 residues.

V usage is TRBV5-4 and J usage is TRBJ1-2; a possible D gene is TRBD1 (6 bases). CDR1 and CDR2 from the germline V gene are SGHNT and YYREEE (reference sequence). Trimming removed 2 bases at V and 2 bases at J, with 10 bases between. This CDR3 has 14 amino acids. CDR3: CASSFGQSNYGYTF. CDR3 DNA: TGTGCCAGCAGCTTCGGACAGTCAAACTATGGCTACACCTTC.

The sample holds one count of this clone. V is TRBV5-1 and J is TRBJ2-6; D perhaps matches TRBD1 (8 bases). Germline V gene lookup returns CDR1 SGHRS and CDR2 YFSETQ. The CDR3 is made up of 16 amino acids. V lost 6 bases, J lost 4 bases, and 17 bases lay in between. As DNA, the CDR3 is TGCGCCAGCAACACAGGGGGGGAAGGCGGGGCCAACGTCCTGACTTTC. The encoded protein is CASNTGGEGGANVLTF.

The CDR3 is CASSLERGIYEAFF. In nucleotides, the CDR3 is TGTGCCAGCAGCTTAGAAAGGGGCATCTATGAAGCTTTCTTT. This rearrangement joins TRBV11-2 to TRBJ1-1, with D possibly being TRBD1 (5 bases). V gave up 0 bases and J gave up 7 bases, with 12 bases separating them. Germline V gives CDR1 SGHAT, CDR2 FQNNGV. The CDR3 runs 14 residues.

For the CDR3, the DNA is TGTGCCAGCAGCTTAGTGCCCGGGGATCAGCCCCAGCATTTT. The encoded protein is CASSLVPGDQPQHF. The chain is built from TRBV11-2 and TRBJ1-5; D gene uncertain. Germline CDR1 SGHAT, CDR2 FQNNGV. There are 14 residues in the CDR3. V was pared by 1 base and J by 5 bases, with 9 bases between.

This chain connects TRBV27 to TRBJ2-2, with a tentative D call TRBD1 (6 bases). V shed 0 bases and J shed 4 bases, with 9 bases lying between them. The CDR3 extends over 15 amino acids. Germline V CDR1 and CDR2: MNHEY, SMNVEV (reference sequence). The CDR3: CASSLSGHLTGELFF. CDR3 nucleotides: TGTGCCAGCAGTTTATCGGGACACCTCACCGGGGAGCTGTTTTTT.

The genes are TRBV5-5 and TRBJ1-3; no clear D gene. The ends were cut back, 5 bases at V and 2 bases at J, with 11 bases in the middle. The CDR3 has 14 residues. In germline, CDR1 is SGHKS, CDR2 YYEKEE (reference sequence). Written as DNA, the CDR3 is TGTGCCAGCAGAGAAACTGCGGCTGGAAACACCATATATTTT. Protein sequence: CASRETAAGNTIYF.

V gene TRBV6-5 combines with J gene TRBJ2-5; a possible D gene is TRBD2 (7 bases). With 7 bases removed from V and 5 bases from J, the gap between germline ends came to 20 bases. The germline V gene has CDR1 MNHEY and CDR2 SVGAGI. This CDR3 is 15 amino acids long. CDR3 coding DNA: TGTGCCAGCACCCCGAAGGGGGGGCCTCGGGAGACCCAGTACTTC. It encodes CASTPKGGPRETQYF.

This clone was detected only once. J is TRBJ2-2 and V is TRBV4-2; 8 nucleotides line up with TRBD1. CDR3 length: 13 amino acids. V gave up 6 bases and J gave up 9 bases; unmatched junction bases: 6. CDR1 and CDR2 from the germline V gene are LGHNA and YNFKEQ. The DNA for the CDR3 is TGTGCCAGCAGTACGGACAGGGATTGGGAGCTGTTTTTT. Protein: CASSTDRDWELFF.

The chain combines TRBV5-4 with TRBJ1-4; 9 bases line up with TRBD1. V trimming: 4 bases; J trimming: 5 bases; junction bases outside the gene matches: 3. The CDR3 length is 14 residues. Germline CDR1 is SGHNT and CDR2 is YYREEE (reference sequence). The CDR3 protein is CASSVGQGNEKLFF. CDR3 bases: TGTGCCAGCAGCGTAGGACAGGGGAATGAAAAACTGTTTTTT.

This clone appeared a few times. The chain couples TRBV18 to TRBJ2-7; 7 bases map to TRBD2. Germline CDR1 is KGHSH and CDR2 is LQKENI. The CDR3 has 14 amino acids. The V segment lost 0 bases and the J segment 7 bases; nucleotides outside the gene matches: 6. The CDR3 loop is CASSPPGGAGEQYF. In nucleotides, the CDR3 is TGTGCCAGCTCACCACCGGGTGGAGCGGGGGAGCAGTACTTC.

The chain employs TRBV6-5 and TRBJ1-2, with 9 bases identical to TRBD1. The V and J ends lost 4 bases and 5 bases, in that order; junction bases with no gene match: 8. Germline loops: CDR1 MNHEY, CDR2 SVGAGI. The CDR3 extends over 15 amino acids. This CDR3 is CASSFKDRGWYGYTF. DNA for the CDR3: TGTGCCAGCAGTTTTAAGGACAGGGGTTGGTATGGCTACACCTTC.